This TCR beta chain was sequenced for a study of T cell changes during pregnancy in multiple sclerosis. Per the germline V gene, CDR1 is PRHDT and CDR2 is FYEKMQ (reference sequence). The CDR3 sequence is 14 residues long. Between the trimmed V and J ends, which lost 6 bases and 4 bases, there was a span of 15 bases. Profiled with immunoSEQ multiplex PCR; TCRdb holds only in-frame clones, not every one. The table includes about 83,000 clones, over 90% detected once. J is TRBJ2-5 and V is TRBV13, with D perhaps TRBD1 (6 bases). This specimen was peripheral blood, taken in the second trimester of pregnancy. The TCR originated in a female donor with multiple sclerosis, enrolled in a pregnancy study. DNA for the CDR3: TGTGCCAGCAGTCCCCGCTCAGGGGCAGAGACCCAGTACTTC. The encoded protein is CASSPRSGAETQYF.